A single sample is the source of the 9 T cell receptor beta chains below, sequenced in a study of regulatory T cells in long-lasting Graves disease. Noted time point: newly diagnosed GD, antithyroid drugs for less than 3 months. Extracted PBMC RNA gave rise to the TCR library. Assembly of TCR beta libraries relied on iRepertoire HTBI primers together with Arm-PCR of CDR3 regions. TCRdb called the multiplex PCR reads again in MiXCR, with one record for every CDR3 protein. This table holds 510,000 or so distinct CDR3 sequences, more than 10% found once. In addition, the sample was reused for a study of T cells in Graves' hyperthyroidism and ophthalmopathy.

The sample consisted of peripheral blood mononuclear cells (PBMCs), taken at new diagnosis, from a patient treated with antithyroid drugs. Receptor source: a woman in her 30s with Graves disease.

The sample holds many counts of this clonotype. The chain has TRBV25-1 and TRBJ1-6; weak D call: TRBD1 (5 bases). The length of the CDR3 is 17 residues. V was shortened by 5 bases and J by 0 bases, with 14 bases between the two germline ends. CDR1 is MGHDK, CDR2 SYGVNS, per germline. Here the CDR3 DNA reads TGTGCCAGCAGTATGGGACGGGCCTACTCCTATAATTCACCCCTCCACTTT. Protein product: CASSMGRAYSYNSPLHF.

The V call is TRBV4-3, the J call TRBJ1-5; D call uncertain. Trimming left V 0 bases short and J 0 bases short, with 9 bases between. The germline V gene has CDR1 LGHNA and CDR2 YSLEER. The CDR3 sequence is 16 residues long. The CDR3 DNA reads TGCGCCAGCAGCCAAGAGATCGACAATAGCAATCAGCCCCAGCATTTT. Translation gives CASSQEIDNSNQPQHF.

On this clonotype itself: A single base separates this from a much larger clone, so it may be a read error. The rearrangement joins TRBV28 to TRBJ2-7; TRBD2 is a possible D gene (6 bases). With 5 bases removed from V and 3 bases from J, the gap between germline ends came to 14 bases. The CDR3 runs to 14 residues. Germline lookup yields CDR1 MDHEN and CDR2 SYDVKM. CDR3: CASSDGGGIYEQYF. CDR3 DNA sequence: TGTGCCAGCAGTGACGGCGGAGGGATCTACGAGCAGTACTTC.

In this sample, this clonotype turned up a few times. Germline is not matched at one junction end, which may reflect a read error. The J gene is TRBJ2-7, the V gene TRBV30; 7 nucleotides match TRBD2. CDR3 length equals 13 residues. Germline V CDR1 and CDR2: GTSNPN, SVGIG (reference sequence). CDR3 nucleotides: TGTGCCTGGAGTAAAGGACTAGTCTACGGGCAGTACTTC. Amino acid sequence: CAWSKGLVYGQYF. Full variable domain (remainder filled in from reference TRBV30 and TRBJ2-7): SQTIHQWPATLVQPVGSPLSLECTVEGTSNPNLYWYRQAAGRGLQLLFYSVGIGQISSEVPQNLSASRPQDRQFILSSKKLLLSDSGFYLCAWSKGLVYGQYFGPGTRLTVT.

This clonotype was picked up many times. V usage is TRBV6-5 and J usage is TRBJ1-2; 9 bases align to TRBD1. Trimming at V came to 2 bases and at J to 0 bases, leaving 4 bases not matched to a gene. Germline CDR1 MNHEY, CDR2 SVGAGI. The CDR3 covers 16 residues. CDR3 protein: CASSYGQGKTNYGYTF. The CDR3 DNA sequence: TGTGCCAGCAGTTACGGACAGGGGAAAACTAACTATGGCTACACCTTC.

This clonotype was seen repeatedly, ten times or more. This chain joins TRBV4-3 and TRBJ2-7; D might be TRBD1 or TRBD2, each matching 5 bases. CDR3 length equals 16 residues. V was cut by 0 bases and J by 3 bases, with 15 bases left in between. The germline gives CDR1 LGHNA, CDR2 YSLEER. DNA for the CDR3: TGCGCCAGCAGCCAAGACGCCAGCTCGGGGCTCTACGAGCAGTACTTC. Amino acid sequence: CASSQDASSGLYEQYF.

The table lists this clonotype with a few counts. CDR3 nucleotide sequence: TGTGCCATCAGATTGACAGTCAACACTGAAGCTTTCTTT. This translates into CAIRLTVNTEAFF. V usage is TRBV10-3 and J usage is TRBJ1-1; D perhaps matches TRBD1 (5 bases). The CDR3 length is 13 residues. Trimming shortened V by 6 bases and J by 2 bases, and 10 bases separated the two germline ends. The germline V gene has CDR1 ENHRY and CDR2 SYGVKD.

This clonotype was recorded many times. J is TRBJ2-2 and V is TRBV12-3 or TRBV12-4, with a tentative D call TRBD2 (5 bases). This CDR3 is built from 16 residues. The germline V and J ends were trimmed by 1 base and 2 bases, with 11 bases remaining between them. CDR3 nucleotides: TGTGCCAGCAGTTTAGAGGGTGGGAGCAACACCGGGGAGCTGTTTTTT. It specifies CASSLEGGSNTGELFF.

This clonotype has at least ten counts. V and J are TRBV2 and TRBJ1-5; possible D gene TRBD1, 5 bases. The CDR3 length is 14 residues. Deletions cut 8 bases from V and 1 base from J, with 12 bases between. Germline-derived CDR1 and CDR2 are SNHLY and FYNNEI. CDR3: CASLGDPSNQPQHF. Here the CDR3 DNA reads TGTGCCAGCTTAGGGGATCCCAGCAATCAGCCCCAGCATTTT. The full variable domain, its missing parts supplied by reference TRBV2 and TRBJ1-5, is EPEVTQTPSHQVTQMGQEVILRCVPISNHLYFYWYRQILGQKVEFLVSFYNNEISEKSEIFDDQFSVERPDGSNFTLKIRSTKLEDSAMYFCASLGDPSNQPQHFGDGTRLSIL.